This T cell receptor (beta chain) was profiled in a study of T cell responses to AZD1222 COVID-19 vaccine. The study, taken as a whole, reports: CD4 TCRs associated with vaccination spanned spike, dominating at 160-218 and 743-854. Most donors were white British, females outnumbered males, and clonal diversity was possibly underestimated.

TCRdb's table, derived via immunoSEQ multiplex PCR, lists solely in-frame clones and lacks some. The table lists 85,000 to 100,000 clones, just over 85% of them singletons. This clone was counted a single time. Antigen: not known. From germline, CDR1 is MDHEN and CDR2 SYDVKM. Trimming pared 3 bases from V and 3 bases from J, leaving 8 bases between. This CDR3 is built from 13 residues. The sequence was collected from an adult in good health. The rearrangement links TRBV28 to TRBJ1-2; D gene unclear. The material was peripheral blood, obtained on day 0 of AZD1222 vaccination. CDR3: CASSFLRDYGYTF. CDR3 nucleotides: TGTGCCAGCAGTTTTCTAAGGGACTATGGCTACACCTTC.